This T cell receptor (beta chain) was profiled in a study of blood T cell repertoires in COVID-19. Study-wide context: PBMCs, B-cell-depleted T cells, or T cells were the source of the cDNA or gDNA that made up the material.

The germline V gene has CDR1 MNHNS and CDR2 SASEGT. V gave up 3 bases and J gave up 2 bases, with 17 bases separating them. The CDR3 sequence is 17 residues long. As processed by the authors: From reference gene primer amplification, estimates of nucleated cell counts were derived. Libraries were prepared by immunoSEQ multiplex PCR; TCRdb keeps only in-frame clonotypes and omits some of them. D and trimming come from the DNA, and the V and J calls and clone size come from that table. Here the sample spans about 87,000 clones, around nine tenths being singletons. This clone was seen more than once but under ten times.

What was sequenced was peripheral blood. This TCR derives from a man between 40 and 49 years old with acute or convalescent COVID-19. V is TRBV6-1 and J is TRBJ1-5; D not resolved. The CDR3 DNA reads TGTGCCAGCAGTGATTGGCAGTCCCACGGGGGCAATCAGCCCCAGCATTTT. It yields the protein CASSDWQSHGGNQPQHF.